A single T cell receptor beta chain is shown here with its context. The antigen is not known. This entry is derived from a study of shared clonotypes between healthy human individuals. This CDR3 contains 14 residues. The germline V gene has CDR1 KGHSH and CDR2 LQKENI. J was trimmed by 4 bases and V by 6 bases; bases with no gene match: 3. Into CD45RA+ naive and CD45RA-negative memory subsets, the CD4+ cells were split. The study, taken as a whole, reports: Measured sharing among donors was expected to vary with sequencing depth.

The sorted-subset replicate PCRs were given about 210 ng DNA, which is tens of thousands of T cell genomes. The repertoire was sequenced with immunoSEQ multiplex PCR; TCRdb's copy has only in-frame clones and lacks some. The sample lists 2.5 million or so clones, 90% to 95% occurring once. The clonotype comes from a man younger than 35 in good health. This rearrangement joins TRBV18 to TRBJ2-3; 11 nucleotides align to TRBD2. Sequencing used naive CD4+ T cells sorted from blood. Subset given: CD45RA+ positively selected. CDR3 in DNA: TGTGCCAGCTCCGTACTAGCGGGAGCAGATACGCAGTATTTT. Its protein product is CASSVLAGADTQYF.